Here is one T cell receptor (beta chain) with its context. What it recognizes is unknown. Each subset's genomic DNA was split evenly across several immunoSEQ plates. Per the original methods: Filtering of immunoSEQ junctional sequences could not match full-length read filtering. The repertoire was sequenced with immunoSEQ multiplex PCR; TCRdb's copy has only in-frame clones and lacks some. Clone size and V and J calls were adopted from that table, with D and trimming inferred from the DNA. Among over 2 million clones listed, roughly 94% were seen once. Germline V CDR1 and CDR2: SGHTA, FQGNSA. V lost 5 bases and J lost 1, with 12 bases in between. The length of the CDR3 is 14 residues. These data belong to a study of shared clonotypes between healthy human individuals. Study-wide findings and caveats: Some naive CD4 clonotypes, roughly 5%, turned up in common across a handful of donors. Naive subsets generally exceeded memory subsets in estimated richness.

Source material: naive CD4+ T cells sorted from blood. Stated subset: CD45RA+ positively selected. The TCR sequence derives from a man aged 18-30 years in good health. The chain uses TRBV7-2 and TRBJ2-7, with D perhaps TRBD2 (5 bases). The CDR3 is CASSPGIPSYEQYF. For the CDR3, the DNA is TGTGCCAGCAGCCCGGGGATCCCGTCCTACGAGCAGTACTTC.